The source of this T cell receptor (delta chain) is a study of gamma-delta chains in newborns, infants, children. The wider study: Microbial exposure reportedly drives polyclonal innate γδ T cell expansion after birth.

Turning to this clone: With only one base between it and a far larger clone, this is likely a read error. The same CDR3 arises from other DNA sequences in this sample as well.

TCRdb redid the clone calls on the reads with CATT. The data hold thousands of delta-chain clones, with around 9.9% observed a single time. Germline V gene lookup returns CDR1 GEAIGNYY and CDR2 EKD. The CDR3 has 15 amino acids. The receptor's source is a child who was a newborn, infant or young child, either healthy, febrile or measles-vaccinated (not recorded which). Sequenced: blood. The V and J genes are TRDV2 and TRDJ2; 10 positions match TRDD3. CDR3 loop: CACDGLGDLTAQLFF. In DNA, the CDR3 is TGTGCCTGTGACGGACTGGGGGATTTGACAGCACAGCTCTTCTTT.